The present TCR beta chain was sequenced within a study of radiotherapy plus CTLA-4 blockade in lung cancer. This CDR3 comprises 16 residues. Trimming took 5 bases from V and 8 from J; bases not matched to a gene: 13. In germline, CDR1 is SGHTA, CDR2 FQGTGA. With regard to this clone: As yet, its antigen is unknown.

The repertoire was sequenced with immunoSEQ multiplex PCR; TCRdb's copy has only in-frame clones and lacks some. The sample gives about 94,000 clones, roughly 80% of which show up once; about a quarter is in the top ten. Points from the study as a whole: Radiotherapy with ipilimumab was followed by blood expansion of tumor-derived clones. According to reports, early shifts in blood T cell clones, alongside interferon-beta, forecast response most accurately.

The chain joins TRBV7-3 to TRBJ2-1; 9 bases are shared with TRBD2. Sequenced here: peripheral blood, sampled from a patient treated with radiotherapy plus ipilimumab. This TCR derives from a human donor with non-small cell lung cancer that progressed on radiotherapy plus ipilimumab. CDR3 nucleotide sequence: TGTGCCAGCAGCATAGGGACTAGCCCTGGTGGCGATGAGCAGTTCTTC. It yields the protein CASSIGTSPGGDEQFF.